This T cell receptor beta chain emerged from a study of regulatory T cells in long-lasting Graves disease (dated by TCRdb to the early 2020s). Study-level background: Persistent Graves' disease was defined as persistently positive TSH receptor autoantibodies together with antithyroid drug treatment for over 5 years. A total of some 35 samples underwent TCR sequencing, from roughly 13 patients with persistent Graves' disease and 20 or so patients with newly diagnosed Graves' disease. On average, persistent Graves' disease patients in the clinical cohort had been on antithyroid drugs for about 10.3 years. Persistent Graves' disease patients were compared with newly diagnosed Graves' disease patients by peripheral blood TCR sequencing and RNA sequencing. The study was conducted in China and was registered as a clinical trial.

Germline trimming amounts to 0 bases on V and 1 base on J, with 6 as the count of junction bases outside the gene matches. CDR1 SGHRS and CDR2 YFSETQ were looked up in the germline V gene. The CDR3 holds 17 amino acids from the cysteine to the phenylalanine. Solely the CDR3 DNA is kept, with 51 bases framed from the first base. The study at large found these results: Compared with newly diagnosed patients, persistent Graves' disease patients had lower TCR Shannon entropy and fewer highly expanded clones, which suggests clonal expansion. Persistent patients shared more public clonotypes among themselves (2,741) than newly diagnosed patients did (approximately 870). Only the TCR beta chain was sequenced and analyzed. Preferential use of TRBV28, TRBJ1-2 and TRBJ2-5 was observed in persistent disease, whereas TRBV20-1 and TRBJ2-1 were favored in newly diagnosed disease. The study examined only peripheral blood because the primary lesion, thyroid tissue, could not be accessed. The authors noted that the small sample size was a limitation that may lower accuracy.

Regarding this clonotype: Its cognate antigen has yet to be identified. No clone much larger than this one lies a single base away; base qualities are absent.

The time point label for this specimen denotes: persistent/refractory GD, antithyroid drugs over 5 years with positive TRAb. For both TCR sequencing and RNA sequencing, RNA was extracted from PBMCs using TRIzol. Graves' disease was diagnosed according to American Thyroid Association guidelines. The patients came from an endocrinology department in Xi'an, China. From each patient, around 9 milliliters of peripheral blood was collected into an EDTA anticoagulant tube. Ficoll Paque Plus density gradient separation was used to isolate PBMCs, and no further T cell sorting was performed. An Agilent 2100 Bioanalyzer and agarose gel were used to check RNA quality, and a NanoDrop 2000 was used to measure RNA concentration. The library relied on multiplex PCR. Sequenced on an Illumina HiSeq 4000. TCR beta libraries were built with iRepertoire HTBI primers and Arm-PCR amplification of CDR3 regions. Before sequencing, the PCR products went through gel purification. The paper's processing steps were these. A total of 62 TRBV and under 15 TRBJ segments were identified across samples and were used for gene usage analysis of CDR3 amino acid clonotypes. COPE and FqMerger were used to merge the filtered high-quality paired reads into contigs. BLAST was used to align contigs to IMGT TRBV, TRBD and TRBJ reference genes, and CDR3 was defined according to IMGT. Any clonotype with a frequency above 0.1% was classified as a highly expanded clone. Repertoire diversity was measured by Shannon entropy, and V-J evenness by the Gini coefficient. Clonotypes shared by more than one individual were considered public. TCRdb took the public reads, trimmed them with fastp at Q25, ran MiXCR for clone calling and kept in-frame beta chains. Entries that share a CDR3 protein sequence are merged under the most common genes and DNA. What appears here as the V and J calls and clone size reflects TCRdb's work, not the paper's. The sample contains 420,000 or so distinct CDR3 sequences, less than 25% of them found a single time. About a quarter of the sample belongs to the ten largest clones.

Recombination connected TRBV5-1 to TRBJ1-4; 7 central bases correspond to TRBD1. This sequence was found in a female donor with Graves disease. This specimen was peripheral blood mononuclear cells (PBMCs), taken when the disease was refractory, from a patient treated with antithyroid drugs. The CDR3 sequence is CASSLEGGLITNEKLFF. The DNA is as follows: TGCGCCAGCAGCTTGGAAGGGGGCCTGATAACTAATGAAAAACTGTTTTTT.